The source of this T cell receptor (beta chain) is a study of T cell responses to AZD1222 COVID-19 vaccine. Sequenced by immunoSEQ multiplex PCR; TCRdb stores in-frame clones only, minus some. The sample holds some 280,000 clones, 85% to 95% seen once. The receptor was derived from an adult who received the AZD1222 COVID-19 vaccine. The sequences come from peripheral blood, collected 28 days after the second AZD1222 dose.

CDR3 nucleotides: TGTGCCAGCAGCTTAAGGCCCGGGACAAGTAGCTCCTACGAGCAGTACTTC. Amino acid sequence: CASSLRPGTSSSYEQYF. The chain has TRBV7-6 and TRBJ2-7; D is possibly TRBD1 (6 bases). CDR3 length: 17 amino acids. CDR1 is SGHVS, CDR2 FNYEAQ, per germline. Between the trimmed V and J ends, which lost 2 bases and 0 bases, there was a span of 17 bases.